This entry concerns a single TCR beta chain. Its antigen is not yet known. It has no much larger one-base neighbor in the sample; base qualities were not kept. Counted from cysteine to phenylalanine, this CDR3 has 14 amino acids. Of the read, only the CDR3 DNA is kept; its 42 bases are in frame from base 1. Relative to germline, V is 1 base shorter and J is 8 bases shorter, with 14 bases between their ends. The germline V gene sets CDR1 to LGHNA and CDR2 to YSLEER. Using the deep immunoSEQ assay, TCR CDR3 regions were amplified from genomic DNA by multiplex PCR. Genomic DNA extracted from each cell subset was distributed evenly over all wells of several immunoSEQ 96-well plates, and each plate served as one replicate. For sorted subsets, approximately 200 ng of genomic DNA, equivalent to roughly 33,000 T cell genomes, went into each replicate PCR. Purified libraries were quantified with a Qubit 3.0 fluorometer, sized on a Bioanalyzer 2100, and re-quantified with the KAPA Library Quantification kit. A separate single-read 150-cycle Illumina NextSeq 550 flow cell was used to sequence each immunoSEQ 96-well plate. From the authors' description of their analysis: Because only junctional sequences without quality scores were contained in the immunoSEQ output, filtering matching that applied to full-length reads could not be performed. Sequences were annotated with PyIR, a Python wrapper for IgBLAST v1.9, using IMGT germline references to assign V/J genes and CDR3. Reads with weak V/J assignments (E-value above 1e-6), missing CDR3, stop codons, out-of-frame junctions, or ambiguous translated residues were removed. V3J clonotypes were defined as sequences sharing the same inferred V gene, J gene, and CDR3 amino acid sequence. The percentage overlap between two repertoires was calculated by dividing the number of shared unique clonotypes by the size of the smaller repertoire. RTK rarefaction, the Chao1 estimator, and Recon v2.1 estimates of unobserved clonotypes were used to assess repertoire richness. OLGA was used to compute generation probabilities for all TCRbeta clonotypes that the gDNA method yielded from a handful of donors. In TCRdb, the immuneACCESS table is reduced to in-frame sequences with V and J assigned. These tables do not hold every clone; where another copy was compared, an unresolved V gene accounts for under half, and the others remain unexplained. V, J and clone size are those of that table, while D and trimming were read from the DNA. The sample table lists 1.5 million to 2.5 million clones, roughly 95% of them with a count of one. Around 1% of the sample is held by the ten biggest clonotypes.

CD8 naive samples were CD45RO-negative cells positively selected for CCR7, giving a CD45RA+CCR7+ population that excluded TemRA cells. The donors were healthy, HIV-negative adults who had no recently reported acute infections or vaccinations. All donors were Caucasian adults living in Nashville, Tennessee, USA. After blood collection by leukapheresis, PBMCs were isolated using Ficoll-Histopaque density gradient centrifugation and then cryopreserved in the vapor phase of liquid nitrogen. Purity and quantity of every magnetically sorted T cell population were checked by analytical flow cytometry. Genomic DNA was isolated from each sorted fraction and quantified by UV absorbance on a Nanodrop 2000c. These data originate in a study of shared clonotypes between healthy human individuals (dated by TCRdb to 2018 to 2020). Looking at the study overall: Three men and a couple of women, aged 18 to 49 years, made up the cohort. For each donor, CD4 naive and CD4 memory were each given three plates, CD8 naive was given two plates, and CD8 memory was given one plate. To estimate repertoire size and how much clonotypes are shared between individuals, the study performed deep sequencing of blood TCR repertoires from a few healthy adults. To increase sequencing depth and limit assay-specific biases, TCR repertoire library preparation and sequencing were carried out by different laboratories using diverse techniques. Each donor's leukapheresis produced roughly between roughly 0.85 and 9 billion PBMCs. On the study overall, not on this receptor specifically: Sampling was restricted to blood, and TCR repertoires in tissues likely differ from the TCR repertoires found in blood. Because the study included only a small number of donors, the genetic and exposure-history diversity represented was limited. Naive subsets generally had larger estimated clonotype richness than memory subsets. When a handful of donors were compared, the shared fraction of clonotypes was roughly 4.8% for naive CD4, 3.5% for naive CD8, more than 2% for memory CD4, and 0.35% to 0.4% for memory CD8. Pairwise subsampling led to the expectation that sequencing depth would affect the degree of clonotype sharing among donors. Compared with non-shared clonotypes, clonotypes shared by all four sorted-subset donors had higher generation probabilities. Even with the large sequencing depth, rarefaction of the sorted-subset datasets indicated that sequencing was incomplete.

The clonotype was recovered from a man younger than 35 in good health. The sample consisted of naive CD8+ T cells sorted from blood. What the cell subset or site label conveys for this sample: CD45RA+CCR7+. Recombination joined TRBV4-3 with TRBJ1-1, with no D gene named confidently. The CDR3 corresponds to CASSQGGGRPEAFF. The base sequence is TGCGCCAGCAGCCAAGGGGGTGGGCGCCCCGAAGCTTTCTTT.